This is a list of T cell receptor beta chains from one sample in a study of beta chain features in type 1 diabetes. The method was immunoSEQ multiplex PCR; TCRdb's version includes in-frame clones alone and lacks a portion of them. The sample holds about 450,000 clones, over 9.5% seen once. The sequenced sample was naive CD4+ T cells from blood. The receptors here all came from a young woman in good health. Both conserved end residues are part of each CDR3. D genes are given only for firm matches. Clone sizes are given selectively: once, few, many, or a class where the clone is expanded.

d_call j_call v_call clone_size cdr3_nt cdr3_aa
NA TRBJ1-1 TRBV27 NA TGTGCCAGCAGGGAATGGGGCACTGAAGCTTTCTTT CASREWGTEAFF
NA TRBJ2-3 TRBV4-1 few TGCGCCAGCAGCCAAGATAGGGGACTTCGCACAGATACGCAGTATTTT CASSQDRGLRTDTQYF
TRBD1 TRBJ1-5 TRBV29-1 NA TGCAGCGCCACAGGGGGTAATCATCAGCCCCAGCATTTT CSATGGNHQPQHF
NA TRBJ1-1 TRBV6-6 NA TGTGCCAGCAGTAAGTCCGACGGCATGAACACTGAAGCTTTCTTT CASSKSDGMNTEAFF
NA TRBJ2-7 TRBV4-3 NA TGCGCCAGCAGCCAAGTCCGAGGACAGCCCTACGAGCAGTACTTC CASSQVRGQPYEQYF
NA TRBJ1-4 TRBV7-9 few TGTGCCAGCAGCTTAGGTGTGGGACGGACTGAAAAACTGTTTTTT CASSLGVGRTEKLFF
NA TRBJ1-1 TRBV7-9 NA TGTGCCAGCATGATGAACACTGAAGCTTTCTTT CASMMNTEAFF
NA TRBJ2-4 TRBV18 many TGTGCCAGCTCACCACGGGCGGAGAGCATTCAGTACTTC CASSPRAESIQYF
NA TRBJ2-7 TRBV4-1 few TGCGCCAGCAGCCAAGATCCCACAAGCTACGAGCAGTACTTC CASSQDPTSYEQYF
TRBD1 TRBJ1-1 TRBV5-1 NA TGCGCCAGCAGCTTGAGGACAGGGGGTATGAACACTGAAGCTTTCTTT CASSLRTGGMNTEAFF
NA TRBJ1-2 TRBV6-6 few TGTGCCAGCAGTCAACAGGTCTCTAACTATGGCTACACCTTC CASSQQVSNYGYTF
NA TRBJ2-1 TRBV6-5 few TGTGCCAGCAGTTACATGAGCTCCTACAATGAGCAGTTCTTC CASSYMSSYNEQFF
NA TRBJ2-7 TRBV7-2 NA TGTGCCACCTCACTGTCGGGAGTGGGATACGAGCAGTACTTC CATSLSGVGYEQYF
TRBD1 TRBJ2-7 TRBV5-1 few TGCGCCAGCAGCTTGGCGGACAGGGGAGTGTACGAGCAGTACTTC CASSLADRGVYEQYF
NA TRBJ2-7 TRBV29-1 NA TGCAGCGTTGGGTTTTGGGGCTTCGTCTACGAGCAGTACTTC CSVGFWGFVYEQYF
NA TRBJ1-2 TRBV7-9 NA TGTGCCAGCAGCCCTGCGGGGGGACGAGCAGAAGGCTACACCTTC CASSPAGGRAEGYTF
NA TRBJ1-5 TRBV27 NA TGTGCCAGCACGAAAGTCAGGGGCGCGCAGCCCCAGCATTTT CASTKVRGAQPQHF
TRBD2 TRBJ2-5 TRBV28 few TGTGCCAGCAGTGGGACTAGCGGGGCACAAGAGACCCAGTACTTC CASSGTSGAQETQYF
NA TRBJ1-2 TRBV18 few TGTGCCAGCTCACCCGGACACCCTGCTGGCTATGGCTACACCTTC CASSPGHPAGYGYTF
NA TRBJ2-5 TRBV4-2 NA TGTGCCAGCAGCAAGGCCGGCAGTCAAGAGACCCAGTACTTC CASSKAGSQETQYF
TRBD2 TRBJ2-7 TRBV7-9 few TGTGCCAGCAGCGGCGTTGGACTAGCGGGAACCTACGAGCAGTACTTC CASSGVGLAGTYEQYF
NA TRBJ2-3 TRBV18 NA TGTGCCAGCTCACCGGAGGATCATATGCTCACAGATACGCAGTATTTT CASSPEDHMLTDTQYF
NA TRBJ1-5 TRBV5-1 NA TGCGCCAGCAGCTTGGACGGCAGCTACTATCAGCCCCAGCATTTT CASSLDGSYYQPQHF
NA TRBJ1-3 TRBV27 few TGTGCCAGCAGCCTAACAGCTAGCTCTGGAAACACCATATATTTT CASSLTASSGNTIYF
TRBD1 TRBJ2-3 TRBV14 few TGTGCCAGCAGCCAAGGGACAGGGGGCTATACGCAGTATTTT CASSQGTGGYTQYF
NA TRBJ1-6 TRBV15 few TGTGCCACCAGTTTCGGGGATTCACCCCTCCACTTT CATSFGDSPLHF
TRBD1 TRBJ1-1 TRBV29-1 few TGCAGCGTTGAGAACATCAACAGGGGCGTGATGGCTTTCTTT CSVENINRGVMAFF
TRBD1 TRBJ2-7 TRBV19 NA TGTGCCAGTAGTCCTCGGGACAGGCACTACGAGCAGTACTTC CASSPRDRHYEQYF
NA TRBJ2-7 TRBV25-1 NA TGTGCCAGCAGTGACTGGAAACTCTCCTACGAGCAGTACTTC CASSDWKLSYEQYF
NA TRBJ1-4 TRBV4-3 few TGCGCCAGACGCACAAATGAGACAACTAATGAAAAACTGTTTTTT CARRTNETTNEKLFF
NA TRBJ2-7 TRBV18 NA TGTGCCAGCTCACCACAGGGCCCTAGCTCCTACGAGCAGTACTTC CASSPQGPSSYEQYF
TRBD2 TRBJ2-3 TRBV5-4 few TGTGCCAGCAGCCCAGCGGGAGGGGGGCCAGATACGCAGTATTTT CASSPAGGGPDTQYF
NA TRBJ1-3 TRBV4-2 NA TGTGCCAGCAGCCAAGATCTCGGATTGGGAAACACCATATATTTT CASSQDLGLGNTIYF
TRBD2 TRBJ2-1 TRBV7-2 NA TGTGCCAGCAGCCGGACTAGCGGGAGTTACAATGAGCAGTTCTTC CASSRTSGSYNEQFF
NA TRBJ2-3 TRBV6-4 few TGTGCCAGCAGTCCCACCGCGGCAGTGGATACGCAGTATTTT CASSPTAAVDTQYF
NA TRBJ1-1 TRBV18 NA TGTGCCAGCTCACCAAGCTATAGCACTGAAGCTTTCTTT CASSPSYSTEAFF
NA TRBJ2-7 TRBV7-2 NA TGTGCCAGCAGCTTAGAGACTAGTTGGAAGTACTTC CASSLETSWKYF
TRBD2 TRBJ2-1 TRBV11-1 NA TGTGCCAGCAGCTTAACTAGCGGGAACAATGAGCAGTTCTTC CASSLTSGNNEQFF
NA TRBJ1-5 TRBV25-1 NA TGTGCCAGCAGTGAATTAGGAGGGGATCAGCCCCAGCATTTT CASSELGGDQPQHF
NA TRBJ2-5 TRBV28 once TGTGCCAGCAGGGCCGGCCCGGCGCAAGAGACCCAGTACTTC CASRAGPAQETQYF
TRBD1 TRBJ2-5 TRBV29-1 NA TGCAGCGTCCCGGGACAGGGGGCTGAGACCCAGTACTTC CSVPGQGAETQYF